Below, 27 T cell receptor beta chains from the same sample are listed, as sequenced in a study of T-cell reconstitution after alpha-beta-depleted transplantation in children. Unique molecular identifiers were incorporated into the prepared TCRbeta library. MiXCR, applied by TCRdb to the PCR reads, yields one record per CDR3 protein. This repertoire shows fewer than 200,000 distinct CDR3 sequences, 6% to 7% found once; its top ten account for around 3.1%. The sample in question was PBMCs from the stem cell graft donor, obtained from the stem cell graft. Every receptor here comes from a human donor who donated a stem cell graft to a child with Wiskott-Aldrich syndrome.

This clonotype was found many times. V usage is TRBV7-9 and J usage is TRBJ2-3; TRBD2 might be the D (6 bases). Deletions cut 5 bases from V and 4 bases from J, with 13 bases between. Germline V lookup: CDR1 SEHNR, CDR2 FQNEAQ (reference sequence). The CDR3 sequence is 14 residues long. CDR3 coding DNA: TGTGCCAGCAGCCCCGGCGGGATAGCAGATACGCAGTATTTT. It is translated as CASSPGGIADTQYF.

This clonotype occurred a few times. The chain employs TRBV5-1 and TRBJ2-1; 13 nucleotides agree with TRBD2. Losses at the gene ends were 0 bases for V and 9 bases for J; bases not matched to a gene: 6. This CDR3 is 16 amino acids long. The germline gives CDR1 SGHRS, CDR2 YFSETQ. The CDR3 nucleotides read TGCGCCAGCAGCTTGGGGACTAGCGGGAGTTATGGTGAGCAGTTCTTC. Its protein product is CASSLGTSGSYGEQFF.

In its sample, this clonotype was seen a few times. This chain connects TRBV2 to TRBJ2-6; D perhaps matches TRBD2 (6 bases). CDR1 is SNHLY, CDR2 FYNNEI, per germline. The length of the CDR3 is 15 residues. Deletions cut 5 bases from V and 4 bases from J, with 12 bases between. CDR3 residues: CASSRRDSGANVLTF. As DNA, the CDR3 is TGTGCCAGCAGTCGGCGGGACTCCGGGGCCAACGTCCTGACTTTC.

This clonotype was picked up a small number of times. The chain is built from TRBV30 and TRBJ1-2; a possible D gene is TRBD1 (5 bases). The germline gives CDR1 GTSNPN, CDR2 SVGIG (reference sequence). This CDR3 region has 14 residues. Deletions cut 4 bases from V and 0 bases from J, with 12 bases between. CDR3: CAWNPTVTNYGYTF. As DNA, the CDR3 is TGTGCCTGGAATCCGACAGTTACTAACTATGGCTACACCTTC.

This clonotype was picked up many times. The rearrangement links TRBV12-3 or TRBV12-4 to TRBJ1-1, with D possibly matching TRBD1 (6 bases). The CDR3 sequence is 16 residues long. Trimming left V 5 bases short and J 4 bases short, with 20 bases between. The CDR3 sequence: CASSRGAGQGSTEAFF. The CDR3 DNA is TGTGCCAGCAGTCGGGGGGCGGGGCAGGGAAGCACTGAAGCTTTCTTT.

This clonotype was detected ten times or more. The V and J genes are TRBV11-2 and TRBJ1-1; no definite D call. The CDR3 runs 14 residues. Germline V lookup: CDR1 SGHAT, CDR2 FQNNGV. Trimming shortened V by 2 bases and J by 1 base, and 8 bases separated the two germline ends. The CDR3 DNA is TGTGCCAGCAGCTTAAGTCAGCGGAACACTGAAGCTTTCTTT. Protein product: CASSLSQRNTEAFF.

This clonotype has at least ten counts. The rearrangement uses TRBV12-3 or TRBV12-4 and TRBJ2-5, with TRBD2 identical over 7 bases. The CDR3 sequence is 15 residues long. J was trimmed by 4 bases and V by 3 bases; bases with no gene match: 8. CDR3 region: CASSFTVGGGETQYF. As DNA, the CDR3 is TGTGCCAGCAGTTTCACCGTGGGCGGGGGAGAGACCCAGTACTTC.

This clonotype showed up many times. The chain is built from TRBV10-3 and TRBJ1-1, with D hard to call. The V end was cut by 3 bases, the J end by 0 bases, with 8 bases between. Germline V lookup: CDR1 ENHRY, CDR2 SYGVKD. This CDR3 is 14 amino acids long. CDR3 region: CAISERSLNTEAFF. DNA of the CDR3: TGTGCCATCAGTGAAAGAAGCTTGAACACTGAAGCTTTCTTT.

A note on this clonotype: Mismatch with germline at one junction end may stem from a read error. The J gene is TRBJ1-5, the V gene TRBV24-1; TRBD1 is a possible D gene (5 bases). The CDR3 runs to 14 residues. Germline V lookup: CDR1 KGHDR, CDR2 SFDVKD. The CDR3 protein is CATSEGPGDHPQHF. The CDR3, as DNA: TGTGCCACCAGTGAGGGGCCGGGGGATCATCCCCAGCATTTT.

This clonotype was recorded many times. The rearrangement joins TRBV4-1 to TRBJ2-4; 10 bases agree with TRBD2. This CDR3 has 19 residues. CDR1 MGHRA and CDR2 YSYEKL come from the germline V gene. J gave up 6 bases and V 3 bases, and 17 bases lay outside the gene matches. This CDR3 reads CASSHHLAGDKPGGNIQYF. The CDR3 bases are TGCGCCAGCAGCCATCACCTAGCGGGGGATAAACCGGGCGGAAACATTCAGTACTTC.

This clonotype was seen at least ten times. The chain is built from TRBV24-1 and TRBJ2-2; D is possibly TRBD1 (6 bases). Germline V gives CDR1 KGHDR, CDR2 SFDVKD. Trimming removed 1 base at V and 0 bases at J, with 20 bases between. The CDR3 runs to 20 residues. The CDR3 spells CATSDFGQEGGLTNTGELFF. In DNA form, the CDR3 reads TGTGCCACCAGTGATTTTGGACAAGAAGGGGGATTAACGAACACCGGGGAGCTGTTTTTT.

In the case of this clonotype: The junction does not match germline at one end; this may be a read error. The V gene is TRBV5-1, the J gene TRBJ2-7; the match to TRBD2 covers 14 bases. The CDR3 length is 19 residues. Per the germline V gene, CDR1 is SGHRS and CDR2 is YFSETQ. This chain's CDR3 is CASSSGLAGAPAISHEQYF. CDR3 nucleotide sequence: TGCGCCAGCAGCTCGGGACTAGCGGGAGCCCCAGCTATCTCCCACGAGCAGTACTTC. Full variable domain (outside the CDR3, taken from reference TRBV5-1 and TRBJ2-7): KAGVTQTPRYLIKTRGQQVTLSCSPISGHRSVSWYQQTPGQGLQFLFEYFSETQRNKGNFPGRFSGRQFSNSRSEMNVSTLELGDSALYLCASSSGLAGAPAISHEQYFGPGTRLTVT.

This clonotype was seen many times. This rearrangement joins TRBV12-3 or TRBV12-4 to TRBJ1-2; possible D gene TRBD1, 5 bases. The CDR3 spans 15 residues. The ends were cut back, 0 bases at V and 0 bases at J, with 8 bases in the middle. The CDR3 reads CASSLAGGANYGYTF. The DNA of the CDR3 is TGTGCCAGCAGTTTAGCGGGGGGAGCTAACTATGGCTACACCTTC.

This clonotype was seen ten or more times. The V gene is TRBV20-1, the J gene TRBJ1-5; a weak D match, TRBD1 (5 bases). The V end lost 4 bases, the J end lost 0 bases, and 16 bases lay between the germline ends. The CDR3 length is 16 residues. Germline values: CDR1 DFQATT, CDR2 SNEGSKA (reference sequence). CDR3 sequence reads: CSATRGSRDSNQPQHF. CDR3 nucleotides: TGCAGTGCTACCCGGGGGTCTCGGGATAGCAATCAGCCCCAGCATTTT.

The chain is built from TRBV4-1 and TRBJ2-7, with 8 positions matching TRBD2. The V gene's germline CDR1 is MGHRA and CDR2 YSYEKL. CDR3 length: 15 amino acids. V trimming: 1 base; J trimming: 5 bases; junction bases outside the gene matches: 7. CDR3 DNA: TGCGCCAGCAGCCAAGGGCGGGGGGCGCGTGACGAGCAGTACTTC. As protein: CASSQGRGARDEQYF.

The chain is built from TRBV3-1 and TRBJ2-4; no firm D call. Trimming took 6 bases from V and 2 from J, leaving 11 bases between them. Germline V lookup: CDR1 LGHDT, CDR2 YNNKEL (reference sequence). CDR3 length equals 14 residues. CDR3 sequence reads: CASRGTTTKNIQYF. The CDR3 nucleotides are TGTGCCAGCAGGGGAACTACAACCAAAAACATTCAGTACTTC.

This clonotype has at least ten counts. V and J are TRBV12-3 or TRBV12-4 and TRBJ2-7; D is possibly TRBD1 or TRBD2 (5 bases each). The CDR3 runs 14 residues. V lost 6 bases and J 3 bases, leaving 15 bases between the germline ends. The DNA of the CDR3 is TGTGCCAGCAGGTCCGGGGCACACAACTACGAGCAGTACTTC. As protein: CASRSGAHNYEQYF.

This clonotype was detected many times. The chain recombines TRBV20-1 with TRBJ1-4; D is possibly TRBD1 (5 bases). Per germline, CDR1 DFQATT and CDR2 SNEGSKA (reference sequence). V lost 5 bases and J 4 bases, leaving 17 bases between the germline ends. This CDR3 is built from 15 residues. The CDR3 coding sequence is TGCAGTGCTCGCCCCGGGGCAGGAGTTAATGAAAAACTGTTTTTT. Translated: CSARPGAGVNEKLFF.

This clonotype was counted many times. The gene calls are TRBV9 and TRBJ2-1; TRBD2 might be the D (5 bases). The germline gives CDR1 SGDLS, CDR2 YYNGEE. The germline V and J ends were trimmed by 2 bases and 7 bases, with 10 bases remaining between them. There are 13 residues in the CDR3. CDR3 bases: TGTGCCAGCAGCGTCGTGAGCGGTAATGAGCAGTTCTTC. Protein product: CASSVVSGNEQFF.

This clonotype was seen ten or more times. This chain connects TRBV5-1 to TRBJ2-1, with D possibly TRBD2 on 6 matching bases. The CDR3 runs 13 residues. Trimming removed 3 bases from V and 10 bases from J, with 14 bases in between. Germline V gene sequence: CDR1 SGHRS, CDR2 YFSETQ. The CDR3 here is CASSSRTTPEQFF. The CDR3 DNA follows: TGCGCCAGCAGCTCACGGACTACCCCGGAGCAGTTCTTC. Variable domain in full (rest from reference TRBV5-1 and TRBJ2-1): KAGVTQTPRYLIKTRGQQVTLSCSPISGHRSVSWYQQTPGQGLQFLFEYFSETQRNKGNFPGRFSGRQFSNSRSEMNVSTLELGDSALYLCASSSRTTPEQFFGPGTRLTVL.

This clonotype was recorded at least ten times. This rearrangement joins TRBV13 to TRBJ2-7; 8 nucleotides agree with TRBD1. Looked up from germline, CDR1 is PRHDT and CDR2 is FYEKMQ (reference sequence). V was clipped by 3 bases and J by 9 bases; unmatched bases: 10. The CDR3 runs 14 residues. CDR3 nucleotide sequence: TGTGCCAGCAGCTTCGGACAGGGTTACAGTGTGCAGTACTTC. Protein sequence: CASSFGQGYSVQYF. Using reference TRBV13 and TRBJ2-7 for the parts outside the CDR3, the full variable domain is AAGVIQSPRHLIKEKRETATLKCYPIPRHDTVYWYQQGPGQDPQFLISFYEKMQSDKGSIPDRFSAQQFSDYHSELNMSSLELGDSALYFCASSFGQGYSVQYFGPGTRLTVT.

The rearrangement links TRBV20-1 to TRBJ2-7, with a tentative D call TRBD2 (6 bases). The CDR3 is made up of 11 amino acids. V lost 6 bases and J 7 bases, leaving 13 bases between the germline ends. The germline V gene encodes CDR1 DFQATT and CDR2 SNEGSKA (reference sequence). CDR3 in DNA: TGCAGTGCGTACCGTCGGGAGGAGCAGTACTTC. Its translation: CSAYRREEQYF.

This clonotype was observed many times. The chain couples TRBV20-1 to TRBJ2-5, with D possibly being TRBD1 or TRBD2 (6 bases each). The CDR3 loop spans 15 amino acids. The V gene lost 3 bases and the J gene lost 4 bases, with 18 bases spanning the gap. Germline loops: CDR1 DFQATT, CDR2 SNEGSKA (reference sequence). CDR3 residues: CSASPLGGSRETQYF. The DNA for the CDR3 is TGCAGTGCTAGTCCACTGGGGGGCTCGCGAGAGACCCAGTACTTC.

A few counts support this clonotype. The rearrangement uses TRBV5-1 and TRBJ1-1; TRBD1 matches 7 bases. Germline V gene data show CDR1 as SGHRS and CDR2 as YFSETQ. There are 13 residues in the CDR3. With 3 bases clipped from V and 4 bases from J, the junction kept 3 bases outside the gene matches. CDR3: CASSSSGGTEAFF. The CDR3 coding sequence is TGCGCCAGCAGCTCCTCAGGGGGCACTGAAGCTTTCTTT.

The chain carries TRBV7-3 and TRBJ2-1, with TRBD2 matching 12 bases. Per the germline V gene, CDR1 is SGHTA and CDR2 is FQGTGA. Unmatched junction bases numbered 11, after V lost 8 bases and J lost 0 bases. The CDR3 has 18 residues. This chain's CDR3 is CASGPGTSGRSSYNEQFF. Written as DNA, the CDR3 is TGTGCCAGCGGCCCCGGGACTAGCGGGCGGAGCTCCTACAATGAGCAGTTCTTC.

The sample holds a few counts of this clonotype. The gene calls are TRBV27 and TRBJ2-7; 7 bases are a match to TRBD1. The V gene's germline CDR1 is MNHEY and CDR2 SMNVEV (reference sequence). V lost 4 bases to trimming and J lost 6 bases; unmatched junction nucleotides: 6. CDR3 length: 13 amino acids. The DNA of the CDR3 is TGTGCCAGCAGTTCACAACAGGGGTTCGAGCAGTACTTC. Its translation: CASSSQQGFEQYF.

This clonotype came up a few times. DNA for the CDR3: TGTGCCAGCAGTTACTTTCCGACCGTATCGGCAGGGACTCTCTCTGGAAACACCATATATTTT. Amino acid sequence: CASSYFPTVSAGTLSGNTIYF. The chain links TRBV6-2 or TRBV6-3 to TRBJ1-3, with a weak D call TRBD1 (5 bases). The germline V gene has CDR1 MNHEY and CDR2 SVGEGT. The CDR3 runs 21 residues. Trimming removed 1 base at V and 0 bases at J, with 25 bases between.